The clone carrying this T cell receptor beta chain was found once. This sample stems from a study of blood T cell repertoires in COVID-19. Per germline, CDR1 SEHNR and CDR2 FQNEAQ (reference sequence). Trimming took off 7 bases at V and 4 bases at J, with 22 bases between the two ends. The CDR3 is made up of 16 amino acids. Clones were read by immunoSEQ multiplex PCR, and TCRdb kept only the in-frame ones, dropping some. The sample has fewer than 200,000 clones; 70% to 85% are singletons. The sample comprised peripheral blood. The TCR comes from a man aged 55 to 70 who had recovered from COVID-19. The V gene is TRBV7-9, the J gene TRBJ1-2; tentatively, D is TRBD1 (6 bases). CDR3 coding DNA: TGTGCCAGCACCAATAAGTCCGGGGGGCTCGGCTATGGCTACACCTTC. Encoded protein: CASTNKSGGLGYGYTF.